Presented here are 30 T cell receptor beta chains from one specimen sequenced in a study of blood T cell repertoires in COVID-19 (dated by TCRdb to 2018 to 2021). Receptors were amplified or captured by the immunoSEQ multiplex PCR assay. TCRdb obtained this table from immuneACCESS and retained in-frame rearrangements with V and J assigned. These tables miss some clones; where compared with another copy, unresolved V genes account for less than half of the shortfall, and the remainder is unexplained. A total of some 180,000 clones appear in this sample, approximately 90% of them only once. Roughly 6% of the sample goes to the ten largest clones. The sequencing sample was made of peripheral blood. These receptors originate from a man aged 35-49 years with active or convalescent COVID-19.

The chain joins TRBV28 to TRBJ2-7, with TRBD2 as a possible D gene (6 bases). This CDR3 contains 15 residues. V lost 5 bases and J lost 3, with 17 bases in between. Germline values: CDR1 MDHEN, CDR2 SYDVKM. The CDR3 reads CASSEASARNYEQYF. The CDR3, as DNA: TGTGCCAGCAGTGAGGCTAGCGCACGGAACTACGAGCAGTACTTC. Using reference TRBV28 and TRBJ2-7 for the parts outside the CDR3, the full variable domain is DVKVTQSSRYLVKRTGEKVFLECVQDMDHENMFWYRQDPGLGLRLIYFSYDVKMKEKGDIPEGYSVSREKKERFSLILESASTNQTSMYLCASSEASARNYEQYFGPGTRLTVT.

In its sample, this clone was seen a few times. This chain connects TRBV7-9 to TRBJ1-6, with 11 bases matching TRBD1. The CDR3 contains 14 residues. Germline lookup yields CDR1 SEHNR and CDR2 FQNEAQ (reference sequence). V dropped 3 bases and J dropped 9; count of bases not matched to a gene: 1. This CDR3 reads CASSLGTGGSPLHF. Written as DNA, the CDR3 is TGTGCCAGCAGCTTGGGGACAGGGGGTTCACCCCTCCACTTT. The full variable domain, its missing parts supplied by reference TRBV7-9 and TRBJ1-6, is DTGVSQNPRHKITKRGQNVTFRCDPISEHNRLYWYRQTLGQGPEFLTYFQNEAQLEKSRLLSDRFSAERPKGSFSTLEIQRTEQGDSAMYLCASSLGTGGSPLHFGNGTRLTVT.

V gene TRBV21-1 combines with J gene TRBJ2-3; the D call in the table, TRBD2, was not verified against the DNA. TRBV21-1 is assigned pseudogene status. CDR3 length: 17 amino acids. CDR3 sequence (DNA): TGTGCCAGCAGCAAAGTGATGGCGGGGGGCAGCACAGATACGCAGTATTTT. This encodes CASSKVMAGGSTDTQYF.

The rearrangement uses TRBV2 and TRBJ1-4; D may be TRBD1 (5 bases). Trimming stripped 6 bases from V and 8 bases from J, with 16 bases between. CDR1 is SNHLY, CDR2 FYNNEI, per germline. This CDR3 contains 14 residues. The CDR3 coding sequence is TGTGCCAGCAGATCGGGGGAGAATTCGGAAAAACTGTTTTTT. This encodes CASRSGENSEKLFF.

The table lists this clone with a few counts. The V call is TRBV5-1, the J call TRBJ1-3, with 10 bases aligning to TRBD1. Germline loops: CDR1 SGHRS, CDR2 YFSETQ. The CDR3 length is 17 residues. With V trimmed by 5 bases and J by 0 bases, 8 bases remained unmatched. The CDR3 protein is CASSSGQGGNSGNTIYF. DNA of the CDR3: TGCGCCAGCAGTTCAGGACAGGGGGGCAACTCTGGAAACACCATATATTTT.

The V call is TRBV5-4, the J call TRBJ1-2; 7 bases fit TRBD1. The CDR3 covers 15 residues. Germline loops: CDR1 SGHNT, CDR2 YYREEE (reference sequence). Germline trimming cut 3 bases from V and 7 bases from J; bases unmatched to any gene: 12. The CDR3 coding sequence is TGTGCCAGCAGCTACCCGACAGGGCCCATGCGTGGCTACACCTTC. It codes for CASSYPTGPMRGYTF.

The chain uses TRBV9 and TRBJ2-5; possible D gene TRBD1, 7 bases. Trimming left V 0 bases short and J 4 bases short, with 10 bases between. CDR3 size: 14 residues. Germline CDR1 reads SGDLS; CDR2 reads YYNGEE. The CDR3 loop is CASSVAQGGETQYF. The CDR3 DNA reads as TGTGCCAGCAGCGTAGCCCAGGGGGGAGAGACCCAGTACTTC.

A single count supports this clone. The chain has TRBV6-4 and TRBJ1-1; D is unresolved. Trimming stripped 4 bases from V and 9 bases from J, with 15 bases between. CDR1 and CDR2 from the germline V gene are MRHNA and SNTAGT. This CDR3 comprises 13 residues. CDR3 DNA sequence: TGTGCCAGCAGTGCTTCGAGGCCAGAGAAAGCTTTCTTT. Residues: CASSASRPEKAFF.

The chain combines TRBV6-5 with TRBJ1-2, with D perhaps TRBD1 (5 bases). V was clipped by 6 bases and J by 1 base, with 12 bases between them. Looked up from germline, CDR1 is MNHEY and CDR2 is SVGAGI. The CDR3 spans 14 residues. CDR3 nucleotides: TGTGCCAGCAGCCACCAGGGATTTAACTATGGCTACACCTTC. It is translated as CASSHQGFNYGYTF.

The chain joins TRBV5-1 to TRBJ1-5; D is unclear. The length of the CDR3 is 15 residues. The germline V gene has CDR1 SGHRS and CDR2 YFSETQ. V lost 0 bases, J lost 3 bases, and 10 bases lay in between. The CDR3 DNA reads TGCGCCAGCAGCTTGGGCTCGGGATTCAATCAGCCCCAGCATTTT. Residues: CASSLGSGFNQPQHF.

The chain is built from TRBV19 and TRBJ1-3; D gene uncertain. Germline V CDR1 and CDR2: LNHDA, SQIVND (reference sequence). V was trimmed by 3 bases and J by 2 bases, leaving 20 bases between them. This CDR3 spans 18 amino acids. The CDR3 here is CASSIWGAGGATGNTIYF. CDR3 coding DNA: TGTGCCAGTAGTATTTGGGGAGCGGGAGGCGCTACTGGAAACACCATATATTTT. Variable domain in full (rest from reference TRBV19 and TRBJ1-3): DGGITQSPKYLFRKEGQNVTLSCEQNLNHDAMYWYRQDPGQGLRLIYYSQIVNDFQKGDIAEGYSVSREKKESFPLTVTSAQKNPTAFYLCASSIWGAGGATGNTIYFGEGSWLTVV.

The chain is built from TRBV2 and TRBJ2-7; weak D call: TRBD2 (7 bases). Trimming took off 7 bases at V and 0 bases at J, with 22 bases between the two ends. This CDR3 has 17 residues. CDR1 is SNHLY and CDR2 is FYNNEI in the germline V gene. This CDR3 reads CASKSPVGGLSSYEQYF. CDR3 DNA: TGTGCCAGCAAGTCCCCTGTGGGGGGGCTAAGCTCCTACGAGCAGTACTTC.

This sequence joins TRBV4-3 and TRBJ2-3; TRBD2 matches at 11 bases. The CDR3 contains 14 residues. After removal of 3 bases from V and 6 bases from J, the junction contained 2 bases not matched to a gene. The germline gives CDR1 LGHNA, CDR2 YSLEER. CDR3 nucleotides: TGCGCCAGCAGCCACCGACTAGCGGGGGATACGCAGTATTTT. Translation gives CASSHRLAGDTQYF.

The chain combines TRBV7-8 with TRBJ2-5; weak D call: TRBD1 (5 bases). CDR1 is SGHVS and CDR2 is FQNEAQ in the germline V gene. The V gene lost 1 base and the J gene lost 4 bases, with 7 bases spanning the gap. This CDR3 comprises 13 residues. The CDR3 is CASSLGGPETQYF. DNA for the CDR3: TGTGCCAGCAGCTTAGGGGGCCCAGAGACCCAGTACTTC.

V and J are TRBV5-4 and TRBJ2-7; a weak D match, TRBD1 (5 bases). CDR3 length: 15 residues. Trimming took off 3 bases at V and 3 bases at J, with 16 bases between the two ends. Germline V gives CDR1 SGHNT, CDR2 YYREEE (reference sequence). The CDR3: CASSCDQGSCYEQYF. CDR3 in DNA: TGTGCCAGCAGCTGTGACCAGGGTTCCTGCTACGAGCAGTACTTC.

J is TRBJ2-1 and V is TRBV5-4; a possible D gene is TRBD2 (5 bases). CDR1 is SGHNT and CDR2 is YYREEE in the germline V gene (reference sequence). The CDR3 sequence is 15 residues long. V gave up 5 bases and J gave up 0 bases, with 12 bases separating them. CDR3 sequence: CASRPSGSSYNEQFF. The CDR3 nucleotides are TGTGCCAGCAGGCCCAGTGGGAGCTCCTACAATGAGCAGTTCTTC.

CDR3 in amino acids: CASSLGSGSTWGQFF. As DNA, the CDR3 is TGTGCCAGCAGCTTAGGGTCAGGGTCGACATGGGGGCAGTTCTTC. V and J are TRBV7-9 and TRBJ2-1; D is perhaps TRBD1 (5 bases). V lost 1 base and J 12 bases, leaving 19 bases between the germline ends. The CDR3 has 15 residues. Germline V gene lookup returns CDR1 SEHNR and CDR2 FQNEAQ (reference sequence).

The chain joins TRBV7-9 to TRBJ2-7; 7 bases align to TRBD1. The CDR3 totals 15 residues. Germline V lookup: CDR1 SEHNR, CDR2 FQNEAQ (reference sequence). V was clipped by 5 bases and J by 2 bases; unmatched bases: 9. CDR3 in DNA: TGTGCCAGCAGCGAAGGGGGCCCCGGGGCCTACGAGCAGTACTTC. This translates into CASSEGGPGAYEQYF.

This sequence joins TRBV5-6 and TRBJ1-5; 12 positions agree with TRBD1. There are 18 residues in the CDR3. The V segment lost 0 bases and the J segment 1 base; nucleotides outside the gene matches: 5. From germline, CDR1 is SGHDT and CDR2 YYEEEE. This chain's CDR3 is CASSLGRGQGASNQPQHF. As DNA, the CDR3 is TGTGCCAGCAGCTTGGGACGGGGACAGGGGGCAAGCAATCAGCCCCAGCATTTT.

The chain joins TRBV19 to TRBJ2-4; maybe TRBD1 (6 bases). Trimming stripped 2 bases from V and 0 bases from J, with 14 bases between. Germline values: CDR1 LNHDA, CDR2 SQIVND (reference sequence). The length of the CDR3 is 17 residues. Here the CDR3 DNA reads TGTGCCAGTAGTATACAGGGGACCTCAGTAGCCAAAAACATTCAGTACTTC. It translates to CASSIQGTSVAKNIQYF.

V gene TRBV5-5 combines with J gene TRBJ2-7; TRBD2 agrees at 14 bases. CDR3 length: 15 residues. The germline V gene encodes CDR1 SGHKS and CDR2 YYEKEE (reference sequence). V gave up 4 bases and J gave up 4 bases; unmatched junction bases: 4. CDR3 protein: CASSLGLAGGYEQYF. Written as DNA, the CDR3 is TGTGCCAGCAGCCTCGGACTAGCGGGGGGTTACGAGCAGTACTTC.

The rearrangement links TRBV7-9 to TRBJ2-7; the match to TRBD2 covers 9 bases. The CDR3 is 14 residues long. Unmatched junction bases numbered 2, after V lost 3 bases and J lost 2 bases. Germline values: CDR1 SEHNR, CDR2 FQNEAQ (reference sequence). The CDR3: CASSFVAGAYEQYF. The DNA of the CDR3 is TGTGCCAGCAGCTTCGTAGCGGGAGCCTACGAGCAGTACTTC.

This chain joins TRBV9 and TRBJ1-3; a possible D gene is TRBD1 (6 bases). This CDR3 comprises 15 residues. Germline lookup yields CDR1 SGDLS and CDR2 YYNGEE. V lost 1 base and J lost 4, with 12 bases in between. The CDR3 region is CASSVQGYEGNTIYF. CDR3 nucleotides: TGTGCCAGCAGCGTACAGGGGTATGAAGGAAACACCATATATTTT.

The rearrangement links TRBV7-3 to TRBJ2-1, with 9 bases fitting TRBD1. There are 15 residues in the CDR3. Germline CDR1 is SGHTA and CDR2 is FQGTGA. V shed 6 bases and J 3 bases; nucleotides not matched to a gene: 6. The CDR3 DNA sequence: TGTGCCAGCAGTCACGGGACAGGGAACTACAATGAGCAGTTCTTC. Translating gives CASSHGTGNYNEQFF.

Comments on this clone: The identical CDR3 is also encoded by other nucleotide sequences in the sample. The chain joins TRBV12-3 or TRBV12-4 to TRBJ2-2; D is ambiguous. V lost 3 bases and J lost 6, with 5 bases in between. The CDR3 runs to 12 residues. CDR3 region: CASSFSSGELFF. The CDR3 DNA follows: TGTGCCAGCAGTTTTTCTTCCGGGGAGCTGTTTTTT.

This chain joins TRBV5-1 and TRBJ2-5; 7 positions agree with TRBD2. The CDR3 has 15 amino acids. Germline values: CDR1 SGHRS, CDR2 YFSETQ. V was pared by 5 bases and J by 2 bases, with 9 bases of the junction left unmatched. The DNA for the CDR3 is TGCGCCAGCAGTAGCGGGCGGGCCAAACAAGAGACCCAGTACTTC. Protein sequence: CASSSGRAKQETQYF.

This clone is a singleton in its sample. This chain joins TRBV5-1 and TRBJ1-1; possible D gene TRBD1, 5 bases. Germline lookup yields CDR1 SGHRS and CDR2 YFSETQ. V was shortened by 0 bases and J by 1 base, with 13 bases between the two germline ends. The CDR3 spans 16 residues. The CDR3 region has the DNA TGCGCCAGCAGCTTGGCACGTCAGGGTCCGAACACTGAAGCTTTCTTT. It yields the protein CASSLARQGPNTEAFF.

The rearrangement links TRBV6-5 to TRBJ2-1; TRBD2 agrees at 7 bases. The length of the CDR3 is 15 residues. The trim removed 6 bases at V and 0 bases at J, leaving 5 bases unmatched. Germline V gene lookup returns CDR1 MNHEY and CDR2 SVGAGI. The CDR3 bases are TGTGCCAGCAGAATAGCGGGTAGCTCCTACAATGAGCAGTTCTTC. This translates into CASRIAGSSYNEQFF.

The chain carries TRBV11-2 and TRBJ2-2; 7 nucleotides agree with TRBD1. Trimming at V came to 1 base and at J to 4 bases, leaving 12 bases not matched to a gene. The germline CDR1 and CDR2 sequences are SGHAT and FQNNGV. The CDR3 totals 18 residues. CDR3 amino acids: CASSLVTGLGVPTGELFF. CDR3 bases: TGTGCCAGCAGCTTAGTGACAGGGTTGGGAGTCCCCACCGGGGAGCTGTTTTTT.

V usage is TRBV11-3 and J usage is TRBJ2-7; TRBD2 aligns across 12 bases. The CDR3 totals 15 residues. The V gene's germline CDR1 is SGHNT and CDR2 YENEEA. The junction had 10 bases not matched to a gene; V was cut back by 7 bases and J by 6 bases. CDR3 in DNA: TGTGCCAGCACCGTCAAGACTAGCGGGAGCTCCGAGCAGTACTTC. Translated, it gives CASTVKTSGSSEQYF. The complete variable domain, with remaining parts taken from reference TRBV11-3 and TRBJ2-7, reads EAGVVQSPRYKIIEKKQPVAFWCNPISGHNTLYWYLQNLGQGPELLIRYENEEAVDDSQLPKDRFSAERLKGVDSTLKIQPAELGDSAVYLCASTVKTSGSSEQYFGPGTRLTVT.